Here is one T cell receptor beta chain with its context. As handled by the study authors: Researchers report that nucleated cell counts were estimated from reference gene primer amplification. Clones were sequenced by immunoSEQ multiplex PCR, and TCRdb holds only the in-frame ones, with some missing. The V and J calls and clone size are taken from that table; D and trimming were inferred from the DNA. The sample includes about 160,000 clones, around four fifths seen only once; the top ten take around 2.7%. CDR1 is SNHLY and CDR2 is FYNNEI in the germline V gene. The V gene lost 0 bases and the J gene lost 4 bases, with 10 bases spanning the gap. This CDR3 has 15 amino acids. This sample is drawn from a study of blood T cell repertoires in COVID-19. Study as a whole: Material from acute and convalescent COVID-19 was sourced from the United States, Italy and Spain. Sources were T cells, B-cell-depleted T cells, or PBMCs; the material itself was cDNA or gDNA.

This clonotype was obtained from a man between 65 and 80 years old with acute or convalescent COVID-19. V gene TRBV2 combines with J gene TRBJ2-1; D possibly corresponds to TRBD2 (6 bases). Sample: peripheral blood. The CDR3 spells CASSEAGGHYNEQFF. The CDR3 DNA reads TGTGCCAGCAGTGAAGCGGGAGGTCATTACAATGAGCAGTTCTTC.